This section outlines one T cell receptor beta chain sequence together with its context. The CDR3 loop spans 15 amino acids. Germline V gene lookup returns CDR1 MGHRA and CDR2 YSYEKL. Trimming pared 1 base from V and 0 bases from J, leaving 7 bases between. Original methodology: For nucleated cells, counts were estimated from reference gene primer amplification. Here immunoSEQ multiplex PCR was the method, and the copy in TCRdb shows in-frame clones only, minus some. V, J and clone size are those of that table, while D and trimming were read from the DNA. The sample holds about 180,000 clones; about 90% are singletons and the top ten take 1.2%. Everyone who took part was roughly 18 to 89 years old, and they came from 24 US areas. Grouping used clinical history reported by participants in a survey and questionnaire. The source of the sample is a study of blood T cell repertoires in COVID-19. Study details: Sample material is recorded as cDNA or gDNA derived from T cells, B-cell-depleted T cells, or PBMCs.

This clonotype was sampled from a human donor with acute COVID-19. The donor label of this sample is uncertain. The rearrangement uses TRBV4-1 and TRBJ1-3; D unclear. The specimen sequenced was PBMCs or T cells enriched from blood (not recorded which). CDR3 sequence (DNA): TGCGCCAGCAGCCAAGGACGGGTCTCTGGAAACACCATATATTTT. It codes for CASSQGRVSGNTIYF.